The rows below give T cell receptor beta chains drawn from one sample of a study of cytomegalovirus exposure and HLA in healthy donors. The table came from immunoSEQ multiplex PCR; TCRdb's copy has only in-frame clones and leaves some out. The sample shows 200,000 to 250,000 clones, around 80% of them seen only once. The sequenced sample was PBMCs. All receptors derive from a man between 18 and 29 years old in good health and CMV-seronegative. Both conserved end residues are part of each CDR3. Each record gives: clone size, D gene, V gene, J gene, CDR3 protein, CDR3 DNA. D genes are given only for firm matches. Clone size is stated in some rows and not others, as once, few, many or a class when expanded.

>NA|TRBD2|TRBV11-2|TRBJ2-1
CASSFRLAVNEQFF
TGTGCCAGCAGCTTTCGGCTAGCGGTGAATGAGCAGTTCTTC
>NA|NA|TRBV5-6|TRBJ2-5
CASSFPPGDQETQYF
TGTGCCAGCAGCTTCCCCCCGGGGGACCAAGAGACCCAGTACTTC
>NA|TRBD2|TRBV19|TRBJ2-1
CASSSKTSGSYNEQFF
TGTGCCAGTAGTTCAAAAACTAGCGGGTCCTACAATGAGCAGTTCTTC
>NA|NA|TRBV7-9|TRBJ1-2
CSSTSTVTNYGYTF
TGTTCCAGCACCTCGACAGTCACTAACTATGGCTACACCTTC
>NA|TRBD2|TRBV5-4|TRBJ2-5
CASSLAGGYLYQETQYF
TGTGCCAGCAGCTTGGCCGGGGGGTATTTGTACCAAGAGACCCAGTACTTC
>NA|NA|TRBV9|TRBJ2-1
CASSGQRGASGSYNEQFF
TGTGCCAGCAGCGGCCAAAGGGGGGCTAGCGGATCCTACAATGAGCAGTTCTTC
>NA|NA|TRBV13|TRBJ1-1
CASSPPPLGSTEAFF
TGTGCCAGCAGCCCCCCGCCGTTGGGGAGCACTGAAGCTTTCTTT
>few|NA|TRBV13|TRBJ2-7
CASSLPGHLNEQYF
TGTGCCAGCAGCCTCCCGGGACATTTGAACGAGCAGTACTTC
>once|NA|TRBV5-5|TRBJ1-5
CASSSTGIGSNQPQHF
TGTGCCAGCAGCTCAACAGGGATTGGGAGCAATCAGCCCCAGCATTTT
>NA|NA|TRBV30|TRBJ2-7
CAWKGGGLSYEQYF
TGTGCCTGGAAAGGGGGGGGCCTCTCCTACGAGCAGTACTTC
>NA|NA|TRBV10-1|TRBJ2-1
CASSPQGNEQFF
TGCGCCAGCAGTCCTCAGGGCAATGAGCAGTTCTTC
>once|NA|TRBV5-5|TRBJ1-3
CASSLENSFSGNTIYF
TGTGCCAGCAGCCTTGAGAACAGTTTCTCTGGAAACACCATATATTTT
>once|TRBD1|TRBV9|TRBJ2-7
CASSGGPGTGNHEQYF
TGTGCCAGCAGCGGAGGGCCCGGGACAGGGAACCACGAGCAGTACTTC
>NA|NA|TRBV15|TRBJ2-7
CATSRGQSLSYEQYF
TGTGCCACCAGCAGAGGACAGTCTCTCTCCTACGAGCAGTACTTC
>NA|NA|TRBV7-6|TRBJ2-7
CASSLDPSSDYEQYF
TGTGCCAGCAGCTTAGACCCTTCTAGCGACTACGAGCAGTACTTC
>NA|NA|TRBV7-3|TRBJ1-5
CARYRSNQPQHF
TGTGCCAGGTACAGAAGCAATCAGCCCCAGCATTTT
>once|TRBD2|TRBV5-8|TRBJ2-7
CASSSGLAGAGHEQYF
TGTGCCAGCAGCTCAGGACTAGCGGGAGCGGGCCACGAGCAGTACTTC
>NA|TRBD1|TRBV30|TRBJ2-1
CAYDEGTAYNEQFF
TGTGCCTACGATGAAGGGACAGCCTACAATGAGCAGTTCTTC
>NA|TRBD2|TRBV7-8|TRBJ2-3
CASSQAWVAGGGADTQYF
TGTGCCAGCAGCCAAGCGTGGGTAGCGGGGGGAGGGGCAGATACGCAGTATTTT
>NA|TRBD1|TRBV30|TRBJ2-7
CAWGARTGSYEQYF
TGTGCCTGGGGGGCCCGGACAGGGTCTTACGAGCAGTACTTC
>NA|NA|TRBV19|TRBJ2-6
CASTLVNSGANVLTF
TGTGCCAGTACTTTAGTCAACTCTGGGGCCAACGTCCTGACTTTC
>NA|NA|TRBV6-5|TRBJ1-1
CASSYSGTQAFF
TGTGCCAGCAGTTACTCCGGGACACAAGCTTTCTTT
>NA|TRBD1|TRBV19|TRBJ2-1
CASSPAGGIGNEQFF
TGTGCCAGTAGCCCGGCAGGGGGCATAGGCAATGAGCAGTTCTTC
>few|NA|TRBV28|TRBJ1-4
CASSPADEKLFF
TGTGCCAGCAGTCCCGCGGATGAAAAACTGTTTTTT
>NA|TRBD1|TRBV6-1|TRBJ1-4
CASSDRQGNEKLFF
TGTGCCAGCAGTGATCGACAGGGTAATGAAAAACTGTTTTTT
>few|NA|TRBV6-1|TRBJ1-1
CASSEPQGKGAEAFF
TGTGCCAGCAGTGAACCGCAGGGAAAAGGCGCTGAAGCTTTCTTT
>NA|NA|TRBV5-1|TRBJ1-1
CASRQGVNTEAFF
TGCGCCAGCAGACAGGGTGTGAACACTGAAGCTTTCTTT
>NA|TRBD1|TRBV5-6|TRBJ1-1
CASSRDSWSTEAFF
TGTGCCAGCAGCCGGGACAGTTGGAGCACTGAAGCTTTCTTT
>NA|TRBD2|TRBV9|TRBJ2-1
CASSAGLHNEQFF
TGTGCCAGCAGCGCGGGACTACACAATGAGCAGTTCTTC
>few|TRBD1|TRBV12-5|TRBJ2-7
CASGYTGTGAPYEQYF
TGTGCTAGTGGTTACACCGGGACAGGGGCCCCCTACGAGCAGTACTTC
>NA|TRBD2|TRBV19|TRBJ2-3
CASTLGTITDTQYF
TGTGCCAGTACCCTAGGGACTATCACAGATACGCAGTATTTT
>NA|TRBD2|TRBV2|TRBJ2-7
CASSREASGQAEQYF
TGTGCCAGCAGCCGAGAGGCTAGCGGGCAAGCCGAGCAGTACTTC
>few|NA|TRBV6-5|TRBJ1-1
CASSLGQNTEAFF
TGTGCCAGCAGCTTGGGACAGAACACTGAAGCTTTCTTT
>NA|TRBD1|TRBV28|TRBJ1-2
CASSFTRQGTPYGYTF
TGTGCCAGCAGTTTCACGCGACAGGGAACCCCTTATGGCTACACCTTC
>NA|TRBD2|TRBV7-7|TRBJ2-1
CASSLGSSGSYEQFF
TGTGCTAGCAGCTTAGGTTCTAGCGGGAGCTATGAGCAGTTCTTC
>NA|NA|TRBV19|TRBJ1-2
CASSIISGAGARDGYTF
TGTGCCAGTAGTATAATATCCGGGGCAGGGGCTCGGGATGGCTACACCTTC
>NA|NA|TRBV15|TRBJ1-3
CATSRDRPAGNTIYF
TGTGCCACCAGCAGAGATCGCCCGGCTGGAAACACCATATATTTT
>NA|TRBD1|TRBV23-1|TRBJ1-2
CASSPFSDREDYGYTF
TGCGCCAGCAGTCCCTTCTCGGACAGGGAGGACTATGGCTACACCTTC
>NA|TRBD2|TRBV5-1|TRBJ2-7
CASSPGQLAGAYEQYF
TGCGCCAGCAGCCCCGGACAGCTAGCGGGAGCTTACGAGCAGTACTTC
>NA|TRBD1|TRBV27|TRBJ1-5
CASRPDRFSNQPQHF
TGTGCCAGCAGACCGGACAGGTTTTCGAATCAGCCCCAGCATTTT
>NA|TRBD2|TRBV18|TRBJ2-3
CASSLTSGTDTQYF
TGTGCCAGCTCACTGACTAGCGGTACAGATACGCAGTATTTT
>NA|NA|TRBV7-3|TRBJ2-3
CASSLSPGGTDTQYF
TGTGCCAGCAGCTTATCCCCAGGGGGCACAGATACGCAGTATTTT
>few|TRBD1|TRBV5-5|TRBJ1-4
CASSLGAGGVEKLFF
TGTGCCAGCAGCTTGGGGGCAGGGGGCGTTGAAAAACTGTTTTTT
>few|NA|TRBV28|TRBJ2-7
CASFGGGYYEQYF
TGTGCCAGCTTCGGTGGAGGCTACTACGAGCAGTACTTC